This T cell receptor beta chain appears in the sequencing data of a study of cytomegalovirus exposure and HLA in healthy donors. Study-wide points: In vitro confirmation showed a few CMV-associated chains to be CMV antigen specific. In a later analysis, at a false discovery rate of 0.05, 15,000 to 20,000 TCR beta sequences were associated with HLA alleles. A later analysis linked a missense DCLRE1C variant to TCR beta V- and J-gene trimming.

Comments on this clone: Its antigen remains unknown.

A multiplex PCR was run with 60 Vbeta primers and 13 Jbeta primers. Clones were read by immunoSEQ multiplex PCR, and TCRdb kept only the in-frame ones, dropping some. This table has over 100,000 clones, about 76% appearing once. Germline values: CDR1 SEHNR, CDR2 FQNEAQ (reference sequence). This CDR3 spans 16 amino acids. V was cut by 3 bases and J by 1 base, with 15 bases left in between. Those who donated were healthy bone marrow donors. The sequence was collected from a man younger than 45 in good health and CMV-seropositive. This sequence joins TRBV7-9 and TRBJ2-5; perhaps TRBD1 as D (6 bases). The sample comprised PBMCs. CDR3 bases: TGTGCCAGCAGCTTCCCCCCGGGACATCCCCAAGAGACCCAGTACTTC. This sequence encodes CASSFPPGHPQETQYF.